Presented here are 7 T cell receptor beta chains from one specimen sequenced in a study of blood T cell repertoires in COVID-19. Libraries were prepared by immunoSEQ multiplex PCR; TCRdb keeps only in-frame clonotypes and omits some of them. The data show about 250,000 clones, with about 88% seen just once and 3% held by the top ten. Sequenced sample: PBMCs or T cells enriched from blood (not recorded which). The origin of the receptors is a woman between 50 and 59 years old who had recovered from COVID-19.

CDR3 sequence: CASSPTSATDTQYF. DNA of the CDR3: TGTGCCAGCAGCCCGACTAGCGCCACAGATACGCAGTATTTT. The chain links TRBV7-3 to TRBJ2-3; 8 nucleotides align to TRBD2. CDR1 SGHTA and CDR2 FQGTGA come from the germline V gene. The trim removed 5 bases at V and 2 bases at J, leaving 3 bases unmatched. The CDR3 is 14 residues long.

This chain joins TRBV28 and TRBJ1-2; TRBD1 is a possible D gene (5 bases). Germline CDR1 and CDR2: MDHEN and SYDVKM. V dropped 10 bases and J dropped 6 bases, with 12 bases sitting between them. The length of the CDR3 is 11 residues. The CDR3 loop is CATSGVDGYTF. CDR3 nucleotides: TGTGCCACCTCGGGGGTGGATGGCTACACCTTC.

The V and J genes are TRBV12-3 or TRBV12-4 and TRBJ2-7; no clear D. The V end lost 3 bases, the J end lost 7 bases, and 7 bases lay between the germline ends. This CDR3 region has 11 residues. The CDR3 loop is CASSLSREQYF. CDR3 DNA sequence: TGTGCCAGCAGTTTGAGTCGGGAGCAGTACTTC.

The chain carries TRBV28 and TRBJ2-5; D unclear. With 4 bases removed from V and 5 bases from J, the gap between germline ends came to 8 bases. Per germline, CDR1 MDHEN and CDR2 SYDVKM. This CDR3 contains 12 residues. CDR3 amino acids: CASSSNRETQYF. The DNA for the CDR3 is TGTGCCAGCAGTTCTAACCGGGAGACCCAGTACTTC.

The genes are TRBV5-4 and TRBJ1-2, with 8 bases matching TRBD1. CDR1 SGHNT and CDR2 YYREEE come from the germline V gene (reference sequence). The trim removed 1 base at V and 7 bases at J, leaving 6 bases unmatched. The CDR3 consists of 14 residues. Written as DNA, the CDR3 is TGTGCCAGCAGCTTGCTATCAGGGGGCTTTGGCTACACCTTC. Encoded protein: CASSLLSGGFGYTF.

This chain links TRBV30 with TRBJ1-2; 10 positions match TRBD1. The CDR3 is 15 amino acids. The V gene end was trimmed by 0 bases and the J gene end by 6 bases; junction bases not matched to a gene: 7. Germline CDR1 is GTSNPN and CDR2 is SVGIG (reference sequence). The CDR3 bases are TGTGCCTGGAGTGTACCCCGACAGGGGGCGAATGGCTACACCTTC. This gives the protein CAWSVPRQGANGYTF. Full variable domain (missing parts from reference TRBV30 and TRBJ1-2): SQTIHQWPATLVQPVGSPLSLECTVEGTSNPNLYWYRQAAGRGLQLLFYSVGIGQISSEVPQNLSASRPQDRQFILSSKKLLLSDSGFYLCAWSVPRQGANGYTFGSGTRLTVV.

The DNA of the CDR3 is TGTGCCAGCAGCGTAGGACGGAGAACGATTGAAGCTTTCTTT. Its protein is CASSVGRRTIEAFF. The chain recombines TRBV9 with TRBJ1-1; D remains unclear. Germline assignment: CDR1 SGDLS and CDR2 YYNGEE. The V gene lost 0 bases and the J gene lost 7 bases, with 13 bases spanning the gap. This CDR3 region has 14 residues.